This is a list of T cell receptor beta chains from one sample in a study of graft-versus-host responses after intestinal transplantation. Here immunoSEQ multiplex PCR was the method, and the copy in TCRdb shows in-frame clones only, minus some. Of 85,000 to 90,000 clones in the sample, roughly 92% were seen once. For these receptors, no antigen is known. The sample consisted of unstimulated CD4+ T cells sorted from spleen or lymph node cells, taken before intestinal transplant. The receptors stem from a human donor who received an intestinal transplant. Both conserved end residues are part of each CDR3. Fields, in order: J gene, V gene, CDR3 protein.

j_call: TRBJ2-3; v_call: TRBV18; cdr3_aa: CASSPLDSKDTQYF
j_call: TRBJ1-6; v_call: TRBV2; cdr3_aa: CASSVQGRNSPLHF
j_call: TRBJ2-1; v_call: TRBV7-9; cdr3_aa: CASSLVTGRGNEQFF
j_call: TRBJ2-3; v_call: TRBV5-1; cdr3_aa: CASSSGLNADTQYF
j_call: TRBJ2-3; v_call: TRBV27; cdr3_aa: CASSPNSLSGLGRTDTQYF
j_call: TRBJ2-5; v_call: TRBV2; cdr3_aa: CASSDGLAGGRGETQYF
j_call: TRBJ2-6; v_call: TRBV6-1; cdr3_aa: CASSVRVSNAQSRANVLTF
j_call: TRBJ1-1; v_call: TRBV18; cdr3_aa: CASSRTGVNTEAFF
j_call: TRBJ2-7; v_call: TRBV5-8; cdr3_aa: CASSLGTLGTYEQYF
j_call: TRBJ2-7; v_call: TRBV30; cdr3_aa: CAWGGDRYYEQYF
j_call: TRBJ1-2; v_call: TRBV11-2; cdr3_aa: CASSLAETGPLYGYTF
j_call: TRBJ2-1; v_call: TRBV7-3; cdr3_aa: CASSPQTGNEQFF
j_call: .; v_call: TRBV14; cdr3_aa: CASSPWTSSYEQYF
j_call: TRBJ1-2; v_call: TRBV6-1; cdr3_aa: CASSDYRGGKNGYTF